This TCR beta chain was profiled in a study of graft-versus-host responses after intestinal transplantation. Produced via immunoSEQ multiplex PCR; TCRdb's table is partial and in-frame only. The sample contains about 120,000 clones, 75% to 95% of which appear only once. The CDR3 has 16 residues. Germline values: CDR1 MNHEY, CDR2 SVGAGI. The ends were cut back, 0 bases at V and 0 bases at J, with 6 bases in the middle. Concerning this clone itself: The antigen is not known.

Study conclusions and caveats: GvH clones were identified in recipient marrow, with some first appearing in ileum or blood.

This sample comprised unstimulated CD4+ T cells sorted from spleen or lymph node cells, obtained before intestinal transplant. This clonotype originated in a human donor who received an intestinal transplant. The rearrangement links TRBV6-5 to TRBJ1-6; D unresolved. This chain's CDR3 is CASSYSRSSYNSPLHF. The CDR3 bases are TGTGCCAGCAGTTACTCGAGGAGCTCCTATAATTCACCCCTCCACTTT.